This T cell receptor (beta chain) was sequenced in a study of vaccination and CD4 T cells after COVID-19. Treatment given: roughly ten-day PBMC culture with coronavirus spike peptide pools or control peptides (ViraFEST assay). The V and J ends lost 6 bases and 0 bases, in that order; junction bases with no gene match: 5. This CDR3 region has 15 residues. CDR1 and CDR2 from the germline V gene are SNHLY and FYNNEI. An Oncomine TCR Beta short-read assay was used to sequence the DNA from cultured CD4+ T cells. Investigators obtained genomic DNA by extraction from cultured CD4+ T cells. TCRdb processed the PCR reads anew with MiXCR; each CDR3 protein has one entry. This table has around 8,800 distinct CDR3 sequences, 60% appearing once. This clonotype was counted between two and nine times. The antigen is not known.

Sequences were derived from cultured CD4+ T cells from blood, sampled after SARS-CoV-2 vaccination. The clonotype was recovered from a human donor with COVID-19. This chain connects TRBV2 to TRBJ1-1, with 9 bases fitting TRBD1. CDR3 DNA: TGTGCCAGCAGGGACAGGGGCTCTATGAACACTGAAGCTTTCTTT. This codes for CASRDRGSMNTEAFF. Filled out from reference TRBV2 and TRBJ1-1, the complete variable domain reads EPEVTQTPSHQVTQMGQEVILRCVPISNHLYFYWYRQILGQKVEFLVSFYNNEISEKSEIFDDQFSVERPDGSNFTLKIRSTKLEDSAMYFCASRDRGSMNTEAFFGQGTRLTVV.